One and the same sample provided the 6 T cell receptor beta chains below, sequenced in a study of cytomegalovirus exposure and HLA in healthy donors. PCR involved 60 Vbeta and 13 Jbeta primers. Only in-frame clones appear in the TCRdb table, and some are missing; sequencing was by immunoSEQ multiplex PCR. The sample table includes about 140,000 clones. The specimen sequenced was PBMCs. These receptor sequences come from a woman aged 18-29 years in good health and CMV-seronegative.

The chain recombines TRBV5-4 with TRBJ2-1, with 12 bases matching TRBD2. This CDR3 comprises 15 residues. Trimming removed 4 bases from V and 4 bases from J; junction bases left unmatched: 3. In germline, CDR1 is SGHNT, CDR2 YYREEE (reference sequence). CDR3 amino acids: CASSHLAGGYNEQFF. CDR3 coding DNA: TGTGCCAGCAGCCATCTAGCGGGAGGGTACAATGAGCAGTTCTTC.

Of note for this clone: Additional DNA sequences in this sample encode the identical CDR3. V usage is TRBV4-3 and J usage is TRBJ2-5, with 10 bases fitting TRBD2. V dropped 1 base and J dropped 4; count of bases not matched to a gene: 6. Germline V CDR1 and CDR2: LGHNA, YSLEER. The CDR3 sequence is 16 residues long. The chain's CDR3 is CASSQGQREGLETQYF. In DNA, the CDR3 is TGCGCCAGCAGCCAAGGCCAGCGGGAGGGCCTAGAGACCCAGTACTTC.

The V and J genes are TRBV6-6 and TRBJ2-6; D gene unclear. CDR3 size: 14 residues. The V end lost 4 bases, the J end lost 0 bases, and 4 bases lay between the germline ends. Germline V lookup: CDR1 MNHNY, CDR2 SVGAGI (reference sequence). The CDR3 region is CASSSISGANVLTF. The DNA of the CDR3 is TGTGCCAGCAGTTCAATCTCTGGGGCCAACGTCCTGACTTTC.

The chain couples TRBV19 to TRBJ2-2, with 14 bases that match TRBD2. CDR1 and CDR2 (germline): LNHDA, SQIVND (reference sequence). V shed 10 bases, J shed 3 bases, and the junction held 19 bases outside the gene matches. This CDR3 has 20 amino acids. CDR3 bases: TGTGCCATCCCAGCCGCCAGACTAGCGGGAGGGCCCTATTACACCGGGGAGCTGTTTTTT. As protein: CAIPAARLAGGPYYTGELFF.

As DNA, the CDR3 is TGTGCCAGCAGGGGGGCGGGAGGAGACAATGAGCAGTTCTTC. It encodes CASRGAGGDNEQFF. V and J are TRBV25-1 and TRBJ2-1, with 8 nucleotides matching TRBD2. Germline CDR1 and CDR2: MGHDK and SYGVNS. The CDR3 totals 14 residues. J gave up 5 bases and V 6 bases, and 6 bases lay outside the gene matches. The whole variable domain, filled in from reference TRBV25-1 and TRBJ2-1, reads EADIYQTPRYLVIGTGKKITLECSQTMGHDKMYWYQQDPGMELHLIHYSYGVNSTEKGDLSSESTVSRIRTEHFPLTLESARPSHTSQYLCASRGAGGDNEQFFGPGTRLTVL.

The chain has TRBV29-1 and TRBJ1-2; the match to TRBD1 covers 9 bases. After removal of 5 bases from V and 9 bases from J, the junction contained 4 bases not matched to a gene. Germline CDR1 is SQVTM and CDR2 is ANQGSEA. The CDR3 is made up of 11 amino acids. The CDR3 here is CSVLGQGSYTF. DNA for the CDR3: TGCAGCGTTTTGGGACAGGGCAGCTACACCTTC. Looking up the rest from reference TRBV29-1 and TRBJ1-2 gives the full variable domain: SAVISQKPSRDICQRGTSLTIQCQVDSQVTMMFWYRQQPGQSLTLIATANQGSEATYESGFVIDKFPISRPNLTFSTLTVSNMSPEDSSIYLCSVLGQGSYTFGSGTRLTVV.